The 10 T cell receptor beta chains in this list originate from one sample, sequenced in a study of T-cell memory formation after mild COVID-19. MiXCR, run by TCRdb on the 5' RACE reads, gives a single entry per CDR3 protein. The sample includes hundreds of thousands of distinct CDR3 sequences, 25% to 30% of them seen just once. The source material was PBMCs or a T cell subset sorted from them (not recorded which). The source is an adult woman who had mild COVID-19 (a few samples of this study predate the infection). Cell type and time point are not known.

The chain recombines TRBV7-9 with TRBJ1-1, with D maybe TRBD1 (6 bases). This CDR3 is built from 12 residues. V lost 1 base and J lost 10, with 10 bases in between. Germline CDR1 SEHNR, CDR2 FQNEAQ (reference sequence). Written as DNA, the CDR3 is TGTGCCAGCAGCTTAGAGGGGGGAGGAGCTTTCTTT. Protein product: CASSLEGGGAFF.

The table lists this clonotype with a few counts. The chain joins TRBV5-1 to TRBJ2-3, with TRBD1 identical over 7 bases. The germline gives CDR1 SGHRS, CDR2 YFSETQ. J gave up 3 bases and V 5 bases, and 3 bases lay outside the gene matches. The CDR3 totals 13 residues. Here the CDR3 DNA reads TGCGCCAGCAGTCAACAGGGGACAGATACGCAGTATTTT. This translates into CASSQQGTDTQYF.

The chain joins TRBV10-3 to TRBJ1-5; no clear D. Trimming removed 2 bases from V and 6 bases from J, with 11 bases in between. CDR3 length: 14 amino acids. Germline lookup yields CDR1 ENHRY and CDR2 SYGVKD. This CDR3 is CAISEREGGQPQHF. The CDR3 DNA reads as TGTGCCATCAGTGAGCGGGAGGGCGGTCAGCCCCAGCATTTT.

This clonotype has a handful of counts. The chain recombines TRBV7-2 with TRBJ2-4; the D call may be TRBD1 or TRBD2 (7 bases each). In germline, CDR1 is SGHTA, CDR2 FQGNSA. CDR3 length: 14 residues. The V and J ends lost 8 bases and 3 bases respectively, with 14 bases between them. The CDR3 is CASRRGGGKNIQYF. The CDR3 DNA follows: TGTGCCAGCCGCAGGGGGGGAGGCAAAAACATTCAGTACTTC. The full variable domain, completed using reference TRBV7-2 and TRBJ2-4, is GAGVSQSPSNKVTEKGKDVELRCDPISGHTALYWYRQSLGQGLEFLIYFQGNSAPDKSGLPSDRFSAERTGGSVSTLTIQRTQQEDSAVYLCASRRGGGKNIQYFGAGTRLSVL.

This rearrangement joins TRBV20-1 to TRBJ2-3; 7 bases map to TRBD1. CDR1 is DFQATT and CDR2 is SNEGSKA in the germline V gene (reference sequence). The CDR3 spans 16 residues. J lost 0 bases, V lost 5 bases, and 11 bases had no gene match. The CDR3 region is CSAPPRTGVSTDTQYF. CDR3 in DNA: TGCAGTGCTCCTCCCAGAACAGGGGTCAGCACAGATACGCAGTATTTT.

This clonotype was detected many times. A read error may explain this, as a much larger clone is one base away. This chain connects TRBV5-1 to TRBJ2-5, with D uncertain. Trimming removed 0 bases at V and 5 bases at J, with 2 bases between. This CDR3 comprises 11 residues. The germline V gene has CDR1 SGHRS and CDR2 YFSETQ. CDR3 in amino acids: CASSLDETQYF. CDR3 coding DNA: TGCGCCAGCAGCTTGGACGAGACCCAGTACTTC.

Written as DNA, the CDR3 is TGTGCCAGCAGCTTAGGCAGGGGCCACCAAGAGACCCAGTACTTC. Translated: CASSLGRGHQETQYF. V is TRBV7-6 and J is TRBJ2-5, with a weak D call TRBD1 (6 bases). CDR1 and CDR2 (germline): SGHVS, FNYEAQ. CDR3 length: 15 residues. V dropped 1 base and J dropped 0 bases, with 9 bases sitting between them.

This clonotype was counted only a few times. The chain is built from TRBV29-1 and TRBJ2-1; D tentatively fits TRBD1 or TRBD2 (6 bases each). The CDR3 length is 15 residues. The germline V gene encodes CDR1 SQVTM and CDR2 ANQGSEA. V was clipped by 1 base and J by 2 bases, with 12 bases between them. CDR3 residues: CSVEGGGRAYNEQFF. In nucleotides, the CDR3 is TGCAGCGTTGAAGGAGGGGGGCGCGCCTACAATGAGCAGTTCTTC.

The V and J genes are TRBV7-3 and TRBJ2-3; D unresolved. The V gene's germline CDR1 is SGHTA and CDR2 FQGTGA. The ends were cut back, 4 bases at V and 2 bases at J, with 7 bases in the middle. This CDR3 is built from 13 residues. CDR3 residues: CASSSQNTDTQYF. CDR3 in DNA: TGTGCCAGCAGCTCACAGAACACAGATACGCAGTATTTT.

This sequence joins TRBV18 and TRBJ2-7, with 8 bases identical to TRBD1. The CDR3 covers 15 residues. V was pared by 3 bases and J by 2 bases, with 6 bases of the junction left unmatched. In germline, CDR1 is KGHSH, CDR2 LQKENI. CDR3 coding DNA: TGTGCCAGCTCACCCAGACAGGGGCTAACCTACGAGCAGTACTTC. It is translated as CASSPRQGLTYEQYF.